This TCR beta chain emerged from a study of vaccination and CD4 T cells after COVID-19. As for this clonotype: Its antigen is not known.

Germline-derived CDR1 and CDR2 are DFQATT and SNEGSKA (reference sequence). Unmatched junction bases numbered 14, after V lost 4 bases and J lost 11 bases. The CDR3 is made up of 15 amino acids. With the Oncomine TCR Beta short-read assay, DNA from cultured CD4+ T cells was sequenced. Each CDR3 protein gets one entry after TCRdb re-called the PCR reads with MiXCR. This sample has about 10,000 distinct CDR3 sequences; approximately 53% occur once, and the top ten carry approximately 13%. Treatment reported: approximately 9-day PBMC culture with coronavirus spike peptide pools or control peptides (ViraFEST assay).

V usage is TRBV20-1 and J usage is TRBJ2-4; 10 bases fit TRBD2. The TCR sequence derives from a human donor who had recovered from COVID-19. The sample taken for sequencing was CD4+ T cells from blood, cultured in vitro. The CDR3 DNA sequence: TGCAGTGCTACGGGGGCCCTAGCGGGAGCGGTCTTTCAGTACTTC. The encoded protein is CSATGALAGAVFQYF.